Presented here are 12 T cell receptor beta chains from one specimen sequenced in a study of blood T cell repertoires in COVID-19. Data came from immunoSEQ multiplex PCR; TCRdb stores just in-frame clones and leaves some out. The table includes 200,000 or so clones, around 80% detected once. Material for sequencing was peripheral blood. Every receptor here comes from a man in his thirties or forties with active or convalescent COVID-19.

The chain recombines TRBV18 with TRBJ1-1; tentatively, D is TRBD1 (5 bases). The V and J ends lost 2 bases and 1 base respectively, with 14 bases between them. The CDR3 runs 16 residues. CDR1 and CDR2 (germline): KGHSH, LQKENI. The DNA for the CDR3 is TGTGCCAGCTCACCATTGGCAGGCGGGGCGAACACTGAAGCTTTCTTT. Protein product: CASSPLAGGANTEAFF. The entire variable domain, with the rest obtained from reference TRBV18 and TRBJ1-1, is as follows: NAGVMQNPRHLVRRRGQEARLRCSPMKGHSHVYWYRQLPEEGLKFMVYLQKENIIDESGMPKERFSAEFPKEGPSILRIQQVVRGDSAAYFCASSPLAGGANTEAFFGQGTRLTVV.

CDR3 sequence (DNA): TGTGCCAGCAGCCCTTTGACAGGGGGCTACGAGCAGTACGTC. Residues: CASSPLTGGYEQYV. The V call is TRBV11-2, the J call TRBJ2-7; 9 bases line up with TRBD1. V gave up 5 bases and J gave up 3 bases; unmatched junction bases: 5. Germline V gene sequence: CDR1 SGHAT, CDR2 FQNNGV. The CDR3 runs to 14 residues.

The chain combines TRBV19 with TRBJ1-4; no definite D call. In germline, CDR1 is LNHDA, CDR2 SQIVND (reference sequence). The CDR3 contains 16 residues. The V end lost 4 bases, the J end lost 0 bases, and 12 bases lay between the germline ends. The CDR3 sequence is CASSTGGMATNEKLFF. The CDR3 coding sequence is TGTGCCAGTAGTACCGGAGGGATGGCAACTAATGAAAAACTGTTTTTT.

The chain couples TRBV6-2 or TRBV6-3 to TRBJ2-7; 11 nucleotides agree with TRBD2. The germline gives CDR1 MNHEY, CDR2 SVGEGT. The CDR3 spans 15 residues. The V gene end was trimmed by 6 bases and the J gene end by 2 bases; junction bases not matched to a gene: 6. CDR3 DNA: TGTGCCAGCAGCCCTAGACTAGCGGGGACCTACGAGCAGTACGTC. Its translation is CASSPRLAGTYEQYV.

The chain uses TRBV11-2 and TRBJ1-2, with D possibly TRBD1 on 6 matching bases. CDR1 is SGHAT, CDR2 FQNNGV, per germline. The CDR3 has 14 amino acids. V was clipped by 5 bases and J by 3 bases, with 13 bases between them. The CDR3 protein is CASSPRAGDYGYTF. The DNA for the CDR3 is TGTGCCAGCAGCCCCCGGGCAGGGGACTATGGCTACACCTTC.

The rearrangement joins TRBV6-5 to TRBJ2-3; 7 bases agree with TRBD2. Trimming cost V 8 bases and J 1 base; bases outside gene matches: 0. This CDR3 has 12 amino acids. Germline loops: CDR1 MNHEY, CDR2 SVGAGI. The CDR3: CASGGGTDTQYF. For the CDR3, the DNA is TGTGCCAGCGGGGGGGGCACAGATACGCAGTATTTT.

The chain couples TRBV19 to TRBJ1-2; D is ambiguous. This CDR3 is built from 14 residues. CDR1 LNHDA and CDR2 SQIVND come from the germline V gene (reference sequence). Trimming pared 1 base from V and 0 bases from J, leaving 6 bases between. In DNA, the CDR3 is TGTGCCAGTAGTATAGGGCTTTCTAACTATGGCTACACCTTC. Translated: CASSIGLSNYGYTF.

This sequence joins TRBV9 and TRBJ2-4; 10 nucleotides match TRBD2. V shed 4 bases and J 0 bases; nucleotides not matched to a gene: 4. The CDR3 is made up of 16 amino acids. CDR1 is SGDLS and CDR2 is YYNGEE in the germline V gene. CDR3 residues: CASSFGLAEAKNIQYF. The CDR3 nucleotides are TGTGCCAGCAGCTTCGGACTAGCGGAAGCCAAAAACATTCAGTACTTC.

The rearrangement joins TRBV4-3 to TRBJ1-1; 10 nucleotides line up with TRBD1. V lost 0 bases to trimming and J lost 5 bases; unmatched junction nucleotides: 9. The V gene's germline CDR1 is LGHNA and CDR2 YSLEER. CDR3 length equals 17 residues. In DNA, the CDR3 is TGCGCCAGCAGCCAAGATCTGACAGGGGGCGAGTGGACTGAAGCTTTCTTT. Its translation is CASSQDLTGGEWTEAFF.

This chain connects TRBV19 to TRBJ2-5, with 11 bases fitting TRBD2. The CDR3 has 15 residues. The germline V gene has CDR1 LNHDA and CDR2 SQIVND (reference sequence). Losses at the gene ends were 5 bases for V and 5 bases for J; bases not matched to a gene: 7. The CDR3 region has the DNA TGTGCCAGTAGTCTTACGACTAGCGGGAAGGAGACCCAGTACTTC. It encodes CASSLTTSGKETQYF.

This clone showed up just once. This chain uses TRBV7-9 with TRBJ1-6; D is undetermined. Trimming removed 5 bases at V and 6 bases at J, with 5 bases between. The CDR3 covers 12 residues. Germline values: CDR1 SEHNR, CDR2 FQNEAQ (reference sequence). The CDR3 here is CASSLGNSPLHF. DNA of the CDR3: TGTGCCAGCAGCCTCGGTAATTCACCCCTCCACTTT.

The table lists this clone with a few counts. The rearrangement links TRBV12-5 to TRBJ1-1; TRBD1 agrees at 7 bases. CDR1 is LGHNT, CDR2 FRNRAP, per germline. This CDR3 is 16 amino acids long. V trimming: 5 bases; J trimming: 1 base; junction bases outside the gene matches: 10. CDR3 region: CASGILRGGGNTEAFF. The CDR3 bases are TGTGCTAGTGGTATACTCCGAGGGGGCGGGAACACTGAAGCTTTCTTT. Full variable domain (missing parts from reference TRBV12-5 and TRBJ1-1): DARVTQTPRHKVTEMGQEVTMRCQPILGHNTVFWYRQTMMQGLELLAYFRNRAPLDDSGMPKDRFSAEMPDATLATLKIQPSEPRDSAVYFCASGILRGGGNTEAFFGQGTRLTVV.